The present T cell receptor beta chain was sequenced within a study of CD4 T cells in relation to SARS-CoV-2 and coronaviruses. On the study more broadly: After 10 to 11 days of antigen culture, PBMC TCR beta CDR3s were sequenced.

About this clone: Antigen specificity is unknown.

Sequencing was performed with immunoSEQ multiplex PCR; in TCRdb, only in-frame clones are kept and a portion is missing. The sample has about 26,000 clones, more than 60% seen once. The unexposed donors gave CD4+ T cells in about 2011-2019, prior to COVID-19. CD4+ T cells were isolated from the cells after about ten days of culture. CDR3 length: 14 amino acids. Germline CDR1 MNHEY, CDR2 SVGAGI. With V trimmed by 2 bases and J by 6 bases, 1 base remained unmatched. The V call is TRBV6-5, the J call TRBJ1-4, with 9 positions matching TRBD1. The source is a human donor in good health. The specimen sequenced was CD4+ T cells from PBMCs, cultured in vitro. CDR3 residues: CASSYDRGDEKLFF. The CDR3 nucleotides read TGTGCCAGCAGTTACGACAGGGGGGATGAAAAACTGTTTTTT.